The next 5 T cell receptor beta chains were all read from a single sample in a study of blood T cell repertoires in COVID-19. The protocol was immunoSEQ multiplex PCR, while the TCRdb copy is restricted to in-frame clones and leaves out a portion. This table has around 100,000 clones, around 84% appearing once. The source material was peripheral blood. The origin of the receptors is a man aged 45 to 65 with active or convalescent COVID-19.

This clone has just a few counts. The chain has TRBV7-9 and TRBJ2-5; D is undetermined. V lost 1 base, J lost 0 bases, and 6 bases lay in between. This CDR3 has 14 residues. Germline CDR1 SEHNR, CDR2 FQNEAQ (reference sequence). CDR3 sequence: CASSLDYHQETQYF. The CDR3 DNA follows: TGTGCCAGCAGCTTAGACTACCACCAAGAGACCCAGTACTTC.

V is TRBV5-1 and J is TRBJ2-3; 7 bases align to TRBD1. In germline, CDR1 is SGHRS, CDR2 YFSETQ. V trimming: 4 bases; J trimming: 2 bases; junction bases outside the gene matches: 4. The CDR3 contains 14 residues. The CDR3 loop reads CASSPDRATDTQYF. Here the CDR3 DNA reads TGCGCCAGCAGCCCAGACAGGGCCACAGATACGCAGTATTTT.

The chain links TRBV19 to TRBJ2-1, with TRBD2 identical over 7 bases. From germline, CDR1 is LNHDA and CDR2 SQIVND (reference sequence). The CDR3 has 13 residues. The trim removed 5 bases at V and 9 bases at J, leaving 7 bases unmatched. CDR3 nucleotide sequence: TGTGCCAGTAGTTTCGGGGGGTTCGGTGAGCAGTTCTTC. Its translation: CASSFGGFGEQFF.

The sample holds many counts of this clone. This chain links TRBV13 with TRBJ2-5; D perhaps matches TRBD2 (5 bases). The CDR3 consists of 13 residues. Deletions cut 7 bases from V and 1 base from J, with 10 bases between. Germline values: CDR1 PRHDT, CDR2 FYEKMQ (reference sequence). CDR3 sequence reads: CASTGRGQETQYF. DNA for the CDR3: TGTGCCAGCACCGGACGGGGCCAAGAGACCCAGTACTTC.

The rearrangement joins TRBV6-2 or TRBV6-3 to TRBJ2-7, with D possibly TRBD2 on 7 matching bases. Trimming removed 2 bases from V and 7 bases from J, with 18 bases in between. The CDR3 has 15 amino acids. Germline lookup yields CDR1 MNHEY and CDR2 SVGEGT. CDR3 sequence reads: CASSYLRGALGEQYF. CDR3 DNA sequence: TGTGCCAGCAGTTACCTCCGGGGGGCACTTGGAGAGCAGTACTTC.